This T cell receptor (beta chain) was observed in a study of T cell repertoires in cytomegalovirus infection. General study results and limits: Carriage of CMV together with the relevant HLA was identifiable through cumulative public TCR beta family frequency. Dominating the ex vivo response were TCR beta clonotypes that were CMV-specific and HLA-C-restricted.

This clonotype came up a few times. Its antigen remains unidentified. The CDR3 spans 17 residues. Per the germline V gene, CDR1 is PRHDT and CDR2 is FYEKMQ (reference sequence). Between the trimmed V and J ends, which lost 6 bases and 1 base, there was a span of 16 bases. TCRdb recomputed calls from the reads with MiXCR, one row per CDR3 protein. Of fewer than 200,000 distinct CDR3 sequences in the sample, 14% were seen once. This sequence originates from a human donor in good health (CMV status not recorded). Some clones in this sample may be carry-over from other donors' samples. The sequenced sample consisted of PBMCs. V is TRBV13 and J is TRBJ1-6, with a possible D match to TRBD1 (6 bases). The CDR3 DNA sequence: TGTGCCAGCAGTACAGAAGGGGGGCCGTCCTATAATTCACCCCTCCACTTT. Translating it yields CASSTEGGPSYNSPLHF. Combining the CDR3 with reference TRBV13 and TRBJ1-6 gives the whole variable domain AAGVIQSPRHLIKEKRETATLKCYPIPRHDTVYWYQQGPGQDPQFLISFYEKMQSDKGSIPDRFSAQQFSDYHSELNMSSLELGDSALYFCASSTEGGPSYNSPLHFGNGTRLTVT.